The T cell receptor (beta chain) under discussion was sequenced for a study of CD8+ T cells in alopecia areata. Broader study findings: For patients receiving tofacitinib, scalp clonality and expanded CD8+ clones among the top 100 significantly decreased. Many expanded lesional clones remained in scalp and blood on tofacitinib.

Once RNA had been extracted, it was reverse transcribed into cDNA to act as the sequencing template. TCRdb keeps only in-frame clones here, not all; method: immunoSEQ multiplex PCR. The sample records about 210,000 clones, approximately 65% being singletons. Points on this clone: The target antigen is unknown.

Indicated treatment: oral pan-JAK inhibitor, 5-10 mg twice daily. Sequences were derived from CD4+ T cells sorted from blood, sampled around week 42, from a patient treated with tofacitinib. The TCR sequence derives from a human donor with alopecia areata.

CDR3 DNA sequence: TGCGCCAGCAGTCTGGTAGCGGGGCGATCCGCGGATACGCAGTATTTT. Translated: CASSLVAGRSADTQYF. The gene calls are TRBV5-1 and TRBJ2-3, with 8 nucleotides matching TRBD2. Germline values: CDR1 SGHRS, CDR2 YFSETQ. This CDR3 is built from 16 residues. The junction had 14 bases not matched to a gene; V was cut back by 5 bases and J by 6 bases.